The clone carrying this T cell receptor (beta chain) has only a few counts. The data were obtained in a study of cytomegalovirus exposure and HLA in healthy donors. The germline V gene encodes CDR1 MNHEY and CDR2 SVGAGI. The CDR3 totals 13 residues. Use of 60 Vbeta and 13 Jbeta primers characterized the PCR. The assay was immunoSEQ multiplex PCR, and TCRdb's table has in-frame clones only and misses some. The sample lists about 200,000 clones; around 78% were seen once. The V and J genes are TRBV6-5 and TRBJ2-5; TRBD2 matches at 10 bases. The better agreement between TRBJ2-7 and the DNA end casts doubt on the J call. The TCR was taken from a man under 40 in good health and CMV-seronegative. Material: PBMCs. CDR3: CASNLAGDGEQYF. As DNA, the CDR3 is TGTGCCAGCAACCTAGCGGGAGACGGCGAGCAGTACTTC.